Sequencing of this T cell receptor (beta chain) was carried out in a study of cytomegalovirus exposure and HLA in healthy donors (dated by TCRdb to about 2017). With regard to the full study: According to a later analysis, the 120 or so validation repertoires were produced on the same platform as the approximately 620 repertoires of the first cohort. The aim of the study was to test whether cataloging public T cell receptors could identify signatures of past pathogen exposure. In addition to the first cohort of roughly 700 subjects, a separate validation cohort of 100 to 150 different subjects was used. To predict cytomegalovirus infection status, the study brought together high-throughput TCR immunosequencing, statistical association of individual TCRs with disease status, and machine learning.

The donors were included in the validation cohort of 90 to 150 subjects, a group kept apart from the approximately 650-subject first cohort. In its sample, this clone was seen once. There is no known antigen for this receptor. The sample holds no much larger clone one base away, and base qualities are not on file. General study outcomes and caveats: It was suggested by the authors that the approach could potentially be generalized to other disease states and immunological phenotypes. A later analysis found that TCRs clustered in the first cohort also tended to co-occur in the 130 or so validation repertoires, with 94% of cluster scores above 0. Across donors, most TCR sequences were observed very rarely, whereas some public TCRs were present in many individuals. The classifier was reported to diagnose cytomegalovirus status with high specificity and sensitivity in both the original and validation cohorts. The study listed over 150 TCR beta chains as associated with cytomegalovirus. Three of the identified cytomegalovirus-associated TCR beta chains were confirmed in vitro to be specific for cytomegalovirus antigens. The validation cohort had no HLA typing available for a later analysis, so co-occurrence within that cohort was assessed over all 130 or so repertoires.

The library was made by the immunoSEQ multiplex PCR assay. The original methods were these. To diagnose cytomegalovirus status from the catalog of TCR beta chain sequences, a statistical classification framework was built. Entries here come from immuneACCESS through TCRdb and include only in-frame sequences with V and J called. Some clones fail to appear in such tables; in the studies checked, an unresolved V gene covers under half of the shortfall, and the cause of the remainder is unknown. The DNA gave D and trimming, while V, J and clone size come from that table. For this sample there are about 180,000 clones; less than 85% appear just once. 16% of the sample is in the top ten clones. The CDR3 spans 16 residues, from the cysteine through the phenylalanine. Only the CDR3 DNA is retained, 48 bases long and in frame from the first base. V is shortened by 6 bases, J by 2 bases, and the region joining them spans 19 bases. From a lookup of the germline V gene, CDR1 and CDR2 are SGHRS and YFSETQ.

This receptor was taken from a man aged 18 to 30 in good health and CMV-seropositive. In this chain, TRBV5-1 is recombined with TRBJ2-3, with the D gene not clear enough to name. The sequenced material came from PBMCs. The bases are TGCGCCAGCACGCAGTACTCCGGAGCTCACACAGATACGCAGTATTTT. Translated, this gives CASTQYSGAHTDTQYF.